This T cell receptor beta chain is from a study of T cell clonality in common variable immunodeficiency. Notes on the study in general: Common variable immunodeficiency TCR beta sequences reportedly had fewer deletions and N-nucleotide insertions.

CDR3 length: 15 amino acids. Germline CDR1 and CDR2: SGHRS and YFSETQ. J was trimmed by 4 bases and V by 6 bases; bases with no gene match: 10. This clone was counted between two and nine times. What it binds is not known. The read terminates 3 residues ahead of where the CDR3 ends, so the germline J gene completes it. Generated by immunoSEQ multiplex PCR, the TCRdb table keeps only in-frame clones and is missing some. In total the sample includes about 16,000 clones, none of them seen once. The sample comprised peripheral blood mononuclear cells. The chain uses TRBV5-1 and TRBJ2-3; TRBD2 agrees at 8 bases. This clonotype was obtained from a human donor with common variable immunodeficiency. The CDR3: CASNRGSGVADTQYF. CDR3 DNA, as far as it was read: TGCGCCAGCAATCGTGGTAGCGGGGTGGCAGATACG. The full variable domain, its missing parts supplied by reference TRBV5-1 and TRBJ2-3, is KAGVTQTPRYLIKTRGQQVTLSCSPISGHRSVSWYQQTPGQGLQFLFEYFSETQRNKGNFPGRFSGRQFSNSRSEMNVSTLELGDSALYLCASNRGSGVADTQYFGPGTRLTVL.